The 32 T cell receptor beta chains listed next were all sequenced from one sample in a study. The TRBV12-4/TRBJ1-2 clonotypes were amplified using barcode primers with ligated adaptors. TCRdb re-analysed the multiplex PCR reads in MiXCR, keeping a single row per CDR3 protein. The sample records about 970 distinct CDR3 sequences, 2.5% to 3% being singletons. Cells sorted as Tregs were CD4+, CD25+ and CD127-/low. The sequencing sample was made of Tregs sorted from blood. The receptor set was obtained from a female donor with breast cancer.

By share, this clonotype counts as medium-sized (0.01 to 0.1%). V usage is TRBV12-3 or TRBV12-4 and J usage is TRBJ1-2; no reliable D call. V shed 3 bases and J shed 2 bases, with 4 bases lying between them. The CDR3 contains 12 residues. The CDR3 sequence: CASSFSNYGYTF. The CDR3 nucleotides are TGTGCCAGCAGTTTCTCGAACTATGGCTACACCTTC.

By share, this clonotype ranks as medium-sized (0.01 to 0.1%). The J gene is TRBJ1-2, the V gene TRBV12-3 or TRBV12-4, with D unresolved. The CDR3 is 15 residues long. V was shortened by 5 bases and J by 0 bases, with 13 bases between the two germline ends. The CDR3 is CASSPGVPTNYGYTF. CDR3 sequence (DNA): TGTGCCAGCAGTCCCGGGGTGCCGACTAACTATGGCTACACCTTC.

This clonotype qualifies as medium-sized. The chain uses TRBV12-3 or TRBV12-4 and TRBJ1-2, with a weak D call TRBD1 (5 bases). The CDR3 consists of 12 residues. The ends were cut back, 9 bases at V and 3 bases at J, with 11 bases in the middle. The CDR3: CASSGTYYGYTF. In DNA, the CDR3 is TGTGCCAGTTCCGGGACTTACTATGGCTACACCTTC.

This clonotype is large in the sample. The V call is TRBV12-3 or TRBV12-4, the J call TRBJ1-2, with a tentative D call TRBD1 (6 bases). The germline V and J ends were trimmed by 6 bases and 3 bases, with 14 bases remaining between them. CDR3 size: 14 residues. The CDR3 nucleotides are TGTGCCAGCAGATTGGGCAGACAGGACTATGGCTACACCTTC. Its translation is CASRLGRQDYGYTF.

This clonotype is categorized as medium-sized. This CDR3 is CASSNYRGPRGDYGYTF. The CDR3 region has the DNA TGTGCCAGCAGCAACTACCGCGGGCCCCGAGGTGACTATGGCTACACCTTC. This chain connects TRBV12-3 or TRBV12-4 to TRBJ1-2; no firm D call. The V end lost 6 bases, the J end lost 3 bases, and 23 bases lay between the germline ends. CDR3 length equals 17 residues.

Sample share makes this clonotype medium-sized (0.01 to 0.1%). V gene TRBV12-3 or TRBV12-4 combines with J gene TRBJ1-2, with no clear D. V was trimmed by 6 bases and J by 1 base, leaving 12 bases between them. This CDR3 contains 14 residues. DNA for the CDR3: TGTGCCAGCAGCCCTGGAGACCTTAACTATGGCTACACCTTC. The encoded protein is CASSPGDLNYGYTF.

The chain recombines TRBV12-3 or TRBV12-4 with TRBJ1-2; D is unclear. Between the trimmed V and J ends, which lost 6 bases and 4 bases, there was a span of 9 bases. The CDR3 contains 12 residues. This CDR3 is CASRTESYGYTF. DNA of the CDR3: TGTGCCAGCAGGACGGAGTCCTATGGCTACACCTTC.

Relative to its sample, this clonotype is medium-sized. The chain uses TRBV12-3 or TRBV12-4 and TRBJ1-2; D is uncertain. V was shortened by 7 bases and J by 5 bases, with 17 bases between the two germline ends. The CDR3 consists of 14 residues. Here the CDR3 reads CASTPGPWVYGYTF. The CDR3 DNA sequence: TGTGCCAGCACCCCTGGACCATGGGTTTATGGCTACACCTTC.

This clonotype is termed medium-sized. This rearrangement joins TRBV12-3 or TRBV12-4 to TRBJ1-2, with TRBD1 identical over 9 bases. J was trimmed by 5 bases and V by 2 bases; bases with no gene match: 3. This CDR3 is 14 amino acids long. CDR3: CASSLSDRGYGYTF. The DNA of the CDR3 is TGTGCCAGCAGTTTATCGGACAGGGGTTATGGCTACACCTTC.

Judged by abundance, this clonotype is medium-sized. The genes are TRBV12-3 or TRBV12-4 and TRBJ1-2, with no clear D. Trimming shortened V by 5 bases and J by 8 bases, and 15 bases separated the two germline ends. The CDR3 loop spans 13 amino acids. The CDR3 spells CASSPTALPGYTF. DNA for the CDR3: TGTGCCAGCAGTCCTACTGCCTTGCCGGGCTACACCTTC.

This clonotype is categorized as medium-sized. The rearrangement links TRBV12-3 or TRBV12-4 to TRBJ1-2; possibly TRBD1 for D (5 bases). The CDR3 spans 16 residues. V lost 1 base and J 3 bases, leaving 15 bases between the germline ends. The CDR3 region is CASSLVGVQYDYGYTF. The CDR3 region has the DNA TGTGCCAGCAGTTTAGTAGGGGTTCAGTATGACTATGGCTACACCTTC.

This clonotype is large (0.1 to 1%) within its sample. The chain combines TRBV12-3 or TRBV12-4 with TRBJ1-2; no reliable D call. V lost 6 bases and J lost 4, with 9 bases in between. The CDR3 loop spans 12 amino acids. The CDR3 spells CASSTYGYGYTF. CDR3 bases: TGTGCCAGCAGCACCTATGGCTATGGCTACACCTTC.

Within the sample, this clonotype is medium-sized. This chain connects TRBV12-3 or TRBV12-4 to TRBJ1-2, with 9 bases lining up with TRBD1. V lost 4 bases to trimming and J lost 5 bases; unmatched junction nucleotides: 5. The CDR3 has 14 amino acids. The CDR3 sequence: CASSSVDRGYGYTF. The CDR3 DNA reads TGTGCCAGCAGTTCCGTGGACAGGGGATATGGCTACACCTTC.

This clonotype is labeled as medium-sized. J is TRBJ1-2 and V is TRBV12-3 or TRBV12-4; perhaps TRBD1 as D (5 bases). The CDR3 is made up of 13 amino acids. V gave up 7 bases and J gave up 3 bases, with 12 bases separating them. The CDR3 is CASTLGPDYGYTF. In nucleotides, the CDR3 is TGTGCCAGCACCTTGGGACCAGACTATGGCTACACCTTC.

By its share, this clonotype is medium-sized. At one end the junction does not follow the germline gene, possibly because of a read error. The chain uses TRBV12-3 or TRBV12-4 and TRBJ1-2; 9 positions match TRBD1. This CDR3 has 13 amino acids. The CDR3 DNA sequence: TGTGCCAGCAGCCGGACAGGGGCCTCCCTTACTGCCTTC. It is translated as CASSRTGASLTAF.

Relative to its sample, this clonotype is medium-sized. The V and J genes are TRBV12-3 or TRBV12-4 and TRBJ1-2, with unresolved D. V was pared by 7 bases and J by 3 bases, with 12 bases between. CDR3 length equals 13 residues. The DNA for the CDR3 is TGTGCCAGCACCCTGGGCGGGTACTATGGCTACACCTTC. Translated: CASTLGGYYGYTF.

This clonotype qualifies as medium-sized (0.01 to 0.1%). J is TRBJ1-2 and V is TRBV12-3 or TRBV12-4, with 7 bases fitting TRBD1. The CDR3 totals 16 residues. Germline trimming cut 4 bases from V and 3 bases from J; bases unmatched to any gene: 11. The CDR3 reads CASSSRQGVDYYGYTF. DNA of the CDR3: TGTGCCAGCAGTTCCCGACAGGGCGTCGATTACTATGGCTACACCTTC.

This clonotype qualifies as large. The chain is built from TRBV12-3 or TRBV12-4 and TRBJ1-2, with D possibly matching TRBD1 (5 bases). The CDR3 is 14 residues long. V lost 3 bases, J lost 8 bases, and 16 bases lay in between. CDR3 nucleotides: TGTGCCAGCAGTTTGCGAGGGAACAGGCTCGGCTACACCTTC. As protein: CASSLRGNRLGYTF.

This clonotype is categorized as medium-sized. The rearrangement uses TRBV12-3 or TRBV12-4 and TRBJ1-2, with D uncertain. V lost 1 base and J lost 6, with 9 bases in between. There are 13 residues in the CDR3. CDR3 nucleotide sequence: TGTGCCAGCAGTTTAGGGATAGAACATGGCTACACCTTC. Its translation: CASSLGIEHGYTF.

Relative to its sample, this clonotype is medium-sized. This sequence joins TRBV12-3 or TRBV12-4 and TRBJ1-2; unclear D gene. This CDR3 region has 14 residues. Deletions cut 1 base from V and 7 bases from J, with 13 bases between. Here the CDR3 DNA reads TGTGCCAGCAGTTTAGGGTTCAACAGAGGTGGCTACACCTTC. Translated: CASSLGFNRGGYTF.

This clonotype is judged medium-sized. The chain couples TRBV12-3 or TRBV12-4 to TRBJ1-2; D is unclear. The CDR3 consists of 15 residues. V was cut by 0 bases and J by 4 bases, with 12 bases left in between. The CDR3 DNA is TGTGCCAGCAGTTTAGCGCTGGGAACCACCTATGGCTACACCTTC. Its protein is CASSLALGTTYGYTF.

In this sample, this clonotype is medium-sized. DNA for the CDR3: TGTGCTAGTGGTTTGTCCGGCACCAACTATGGCTACACCTTC. Its translation is CASGLSGTNYGYTF. The V gene is TRBV12-5, the J gene TRBJ1-2; no clear D. The length of the CDR3 is 14 residues. V was cut by 2 bases and J by 2 bases, with 9 bases left in between. Looked up from germline, CDR1 is LGHNT and CDR2 is FRNRAP.

This clonotype is termed medium-sized. J is TRBJ1-2 and V is TRBV12-3 or TRBV12-4, with D perhaps matching TRBD1 (5 bases). CDR3 length: 15 amino acids. The V and J ends lost 1 base and 8 bases respectively, with 17 bases between them. The DNA for the CDR3 is TGTGCCAGCAGTTTAGTTACAGGCGGAACTGCGGGCTACACCTTC. Protein product: CASSLVTGGTAGYTF.

By its share, this clonotype is large. This chain joins TRBV12-3 or TRBV12-4 and TRBJ1-2; maybe TRBD1 (5 bases). V was trimmed by 3 bases and J by 4 bases, leaving 12 bases between them. The CDR3 has 14 residues. The CDR3 DNA is TGTGCCAGCAGTTTTGGTGACCAGGGCTATGGCTACACCTTC. Amino acid sequence: CASSFGDQGYGYTF.

This clonotype is deemed medium-sized (0.01 to 0.1%). The chain has TRBV12-3 or TRBV12-4 and TRBJ1-2; TRBD1 might be the D (5 bases). This CDR3 comprises 12 residues. The germline V and J ends were trimmed by 6 bases and 8 bases, with 13 bases remaining between them. The CDR3 nucleotides read TGTGCCAGCAGCCCGGGAGGGGAAGGCTACACCTTC. Protein sequence: CASSPGGEGYTF.

This clonotype qualifies as large. Written as DNA, the CDR3 is TGTGCCAGCAGTTTGACCGGGTCACGGCGCTACACCTTC. Translation gives CASSLTGSRRYTF. V gene TRBV12-3 or TRBV12-4 combines with J gene TRBJ1-2, with D uncertain. The CDR3 has 13 residues. V was clipped by 3 bases and J by 9 bases, with 14 bases between them.

By sample fraction, this clonotype is medium-sized (0.01 to 0.1%). V is TRBV12-3 or TRBV12-4 and J is TRBJ1-2; D not resolved. Trimming left V 6 bases short and J 4 bases short, with 9 bases between. The CDR3 is made up of 12 amino acids. CDR3 sequence: CASSRASYGYTF. The CDR3 region has the DNA TGTGCCAGCAGCCGGGCCAGCTATGGCTACACCTTC.

This clonotype is labeled large. The chain joins TRBV12-3 or TRBV12-4 to TRBJ1-2; D call uncertain. The V end lost 2 bases, the J end lost 4 bases, and 8 bases lay between the germline ends. The CDR3 is made up of 13 amino acids. CDR3 sequence reads: CASSLSSGYGYTF. CDR3 nucleotides: TGTGCCAGCAGTTTATCGTCCGGCTATGGCTACACCTTC.

This clonotype rates as medium-sized. CDR3 in DNA: TGTGCCAGCAGCTCCGGGACAGGGCCTAGGGGCTACACCTTC. Translation: CASSSGTGPRGYTF. V gene TRBV12-3 or TRBV12-4 combines with J gene TRBJ1-2; 9 bases are shared with TRBD1. V lost 6 bases and J lost 8; bases outside the gene matches: 10. This CDR3 has 14 residues.

This clonotype is deemed medium-sized. J is TRBJ1-2 and V is TRBV12-3 or TRBV12-4; a weak D match, TRBD1 (5 bases). The CDR3 is 14 amino acids. V lost 5 bases and J lost 5, with 15 bases in between. CDR3 in DNA: TGTGCCAGCAGTCCCCAAGGGACGGCATATGGCTACACCTTC. Its translation is CASSPQGTAYGYTF.

In this sample, this clonotype is medium-sized. The rearrangement links TRBV12-3 or TRBV12-4 to TRBJ1-2; possibly TRBD1 for D (6 bases). V lost 6 bases and J lost 4, with 9 bases in between. The CDR3 spans 12 residues. The CDR3: CASRTGSYGYTF. The CDR3 DNA follows: TGTGCCAGCAGGACAGGATCCTATGGCTACACCTTC.

By sample fraction, this clonotype is large. The rearrangement links TRBV12-3 or TRBV12-4 to TRBJ1-2; no definite D call. Trimming cost V 6 bases and J 6 bases, with 11 bases left between them. The CDR3 is 12 amino acids. The CDR3 DNA follows: TGTGCCAGCAGGCCAGGTTTTGATGGCTACACCTTC. Its translation is CASRPGFDGYTF.